The rows below give T cell receptor beta chains drawn from one sample of a study of response to subunit inactivated influenza vaccine. TCRdb analysed the RT-PCR reads with MiXCR anew, one entry per CDR3 protein. The sample holds approximately 700,000 distinct CDR3 sequences, about 15% seen once. This specimen consisted of PBMCs from blood, obtained approximately 12 days after vaccination. Receptors originate from a man aged 50 to 60 who received an inactivated influenza vaccine. Each CDR3 is given with its conserved first and last residue. D genes are given only for firm matches. Expanded clones are given a class, and other clones once, few, many or no size at all.

>TRBJ2-7|few|TRBV10-3|TRBD1
CAISPGQGARGGVEQYF
TGTGCCATCAGTCCGGGACAGGGGGCGCGAGGGGGAGTCGAGCAGTACTTC
>TRBJ2-7|-|TRBV6-2/TRBV6-3|TRBD2
CASRSSGTSGRAHEQYF
TGTGCCAGCAGATCCTCCGGGACTAGCGGGAGGGCCCACGAGCAGTACTTC
>TRBJ2-2|few|TRBV5-1|TRBD1
CASSSGQANTGELFF
TGCGCCAGCAGCTCGGGACAGGCGAACACCGGGGAGCTGTTTTTT
>TRBJ2-1|-|TRBV29-1|-
CSVEGPTYNEQFF
TGCAGCGTTGAAGGGCCTACATACAATGAGCAGTTCTTC
>TRBJ2-3|-|TRBV4-1|-
CASSSLVFLEADTQYF
TGCGCCAGCAGCTCCCTCGTCTTCTTGGAGGCAGATACGCAGTATTTT
>TRBJ2-5|-|TRBV20-1|-
CSARDQFFKETQYF
TGCAGTGCTAGAGACCAGTTCTTTAAAGAGACCCAGTACTTC
>TRBJ2-5|-|TRBV29-1|TRBD2
CSADSGRRQETQYF
TGCAGCGCGGATAGCGGGAGACGCCAAGAGACCCAGTACTTC
>TRBJ2-7|-|TRBV5-3|-
CARSLAGTFHYEQYF
TGTGCCAGAAGCTTGGCCGGGACCTTCCACTACGAGCAGTACTTC
>TRBJ2-7|-|TRBV5-6|-
CASSLLTLEQYF
TGTGCCAGCAGCCTCCTCACGCTCGAGCAGTACTTC
>TRBJ2-5|few|TRBV5-1|-
CASSGPGRETQYF
TGCGCCAGCAGCGGGCCAGGGCGGGAGACCCAGTACTTC
>TRBJ2-5|many|TRBV15|-
CATSRDNQPTFF
TGTGCCACCAGCAGAGATAACCAGCCAACCTTCTTC
>TRBJ1-1|-|TRBV7-2|-
CASSPRFGGTEAFF
TGTGCCAGCAGCCCCCGGTTTGGGGGCACTGAAGCTTTCTTT
>TRBJ2-5|many|TRBV15|-
CATSRDVYELSQETQYF
TGTGCCACCAGCAGAGATGTGTACGAGTTGAGCCAAGAGACCCAGTACTTC
>TRBJ2-3|few|TRBV10-3|TRBD1
CAISESVRMGQGYDTQYF
TGTGCCATCAGTGAGTCGGTCAGGATGGGACAGGGGTACGATACGCAGTATTTT
>TRBJ2-2|few|TRBV4-2|TRBD2
CASTSAGWGSNTGELFF
TGTGCCAGCACCTCAGCGGGGTGGGGTTCAAACACCGGGGAGCTGTTTTTT
>TRBJ2-2|few|TRBV29-1|-
CSAGQGHTGELFF
TGCAGCGCAGGACAAGGGCACACCGGGGAGCTGTTTTTT
>TRBJ2-7|few|TRBV20-1|TRBD2
CSAPGGAGGLNEQYF
TGCAGTGCTCCTGGTGGGGCGGGAGGGTTAAACGAGCAGTACTTC
>TRBJ2-7|few|TRBV19|TRBD2
CASSPRGSGSVEQYF
TGTGCCAGTAGTCCCCGGGGGAGCGGGAGTGTCGAGCAGTACTTC
>TRBJ2-5|-|TRBV10-3|-
CAISDGSGRETQYF
TGTGCCATCAGTGATGGGTCCGGGCGAGAGACCCAGTACTTC
>TRBJ2-2|few|TRBV20-1|-
CSARRRDLNTGELFF
TGCAGTGCTAGAAGAAGGGACTTGAACACCGGGGAGCTGTTTTTT
>TRBJ2-3|-|TRBV15|TRBD1
CATSRVETGITDTQYF
TGTGCCACCAGCAGAGTAGAGACAGGGATCACAGATACGCAGTATTTT